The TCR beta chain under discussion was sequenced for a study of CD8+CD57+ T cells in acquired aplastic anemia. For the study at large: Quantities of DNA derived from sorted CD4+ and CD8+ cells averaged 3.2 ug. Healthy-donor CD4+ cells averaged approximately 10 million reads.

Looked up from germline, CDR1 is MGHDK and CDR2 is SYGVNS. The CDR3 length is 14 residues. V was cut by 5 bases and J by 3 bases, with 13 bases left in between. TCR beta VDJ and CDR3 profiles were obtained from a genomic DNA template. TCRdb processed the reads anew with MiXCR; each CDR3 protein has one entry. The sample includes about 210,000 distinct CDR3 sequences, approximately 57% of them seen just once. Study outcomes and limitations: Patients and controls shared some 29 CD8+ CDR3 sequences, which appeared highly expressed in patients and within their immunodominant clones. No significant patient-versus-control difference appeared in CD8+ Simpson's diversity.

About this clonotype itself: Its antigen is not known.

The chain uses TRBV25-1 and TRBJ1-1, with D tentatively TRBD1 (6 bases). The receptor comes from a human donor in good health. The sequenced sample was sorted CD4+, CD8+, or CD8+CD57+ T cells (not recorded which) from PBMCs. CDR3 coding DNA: TGTGCCAGCAGTATAACAGGGAGGGACACTGAAGCTTTCTTT. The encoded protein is CASSITGRDTEAFF.